This T cell receptor beta chain was observed in a study of T cell changes during pregnancy in multiple sclerosis (dated by TCRdb to between 2019 and 2020). As for the study more broadly: The study examined how the T cell repertoire changed over the course of pregnancy in women with multiple sclerosis.

The method was the immunoSEQ multiplex PCR assay. Drawn from immuneACCESS, this table holds only the in-frame rearrangements with V and J called that TCRdb kept. Clones are partly lost; checked studies trace under half to an unresolved V gene and leave the rest unexplained. The sample table contains about 50,000 clones; only one count was recorded for about 90% of them. The top ten clonotypes cover roughly 0.4% of the sample. Notes on this clone: No antigen is known for it. No base quality values were provided; no much bigger clone lies one nucleotide off.

Sequencing was performed on CD4+ T cells from peripheral blood mononuclear cells, taken after pregnancy. The receptor was derived from a female donor with multiple sclerosis, enrolled in a pregnancy study.

The CDR3 loop reads CASSLHGAKNIQYF. In nucleotide form, the sequence is TGTGCCAGCAGTTTACACGGGGCCAAAAACATTCAGTACTTC. This sequence uses TRBV28 and TRBJ2-4; a confident D gene designation cannot be given. Its CDR3 holds 14 amino acids, cysteine through phenylalanine. Just CDR3 DNA is preserved here, 42 bases in frame from base 1. The germline V gene yields MDHEN for CDR1 and SYDVKM for CDR2. V drops 2 bases and J drops 1 base, leaving 6 bases in between.